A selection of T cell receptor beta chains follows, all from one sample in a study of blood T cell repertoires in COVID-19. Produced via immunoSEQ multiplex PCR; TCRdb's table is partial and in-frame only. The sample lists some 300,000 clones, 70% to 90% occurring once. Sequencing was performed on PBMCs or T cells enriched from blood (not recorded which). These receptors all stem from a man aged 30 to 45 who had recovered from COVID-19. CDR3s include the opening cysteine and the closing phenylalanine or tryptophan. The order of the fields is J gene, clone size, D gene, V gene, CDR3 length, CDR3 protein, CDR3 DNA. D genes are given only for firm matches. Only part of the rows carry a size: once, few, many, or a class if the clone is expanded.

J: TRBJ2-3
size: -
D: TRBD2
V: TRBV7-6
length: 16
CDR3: CASSLRTSGYTDTQYF
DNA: TGTGCCAGCAGCCTACGGACTAGCGGTTACACAGATACGCAGTATTTT

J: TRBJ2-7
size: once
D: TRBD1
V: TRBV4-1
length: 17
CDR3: CASSQGDRGQVSYEQYF
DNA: TGCGCCAGCAGCCAAGGTGACAGGGGGCAAGTATCCTACGAGCAGTACTTC

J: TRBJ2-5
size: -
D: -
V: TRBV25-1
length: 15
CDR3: CASSELGGSQETQYF
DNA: TGTGCCAGCAGTGAATTAGGCGGCTCCCAAGAGACCCAGTACTTC

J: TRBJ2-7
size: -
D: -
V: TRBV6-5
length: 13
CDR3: CASSYGGGAEQYF
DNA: TGTGCCAGCAGTTACGGGGGCGGAGCCGAGCAGTACTTC

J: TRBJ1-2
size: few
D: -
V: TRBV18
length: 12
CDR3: CASSAETHGYTF
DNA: TGTGCCAGCTCGGCGGAGACGCATGGCTACACCTTC

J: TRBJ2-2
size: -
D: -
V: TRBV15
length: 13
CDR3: CATSRQRGGELFF
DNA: TGTGCCACCAGCCGTCAACGAGGAGGGGAGCTGTTTTTT

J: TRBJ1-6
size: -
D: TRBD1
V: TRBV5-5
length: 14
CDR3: CASSLGQGGSPLHF
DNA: TGTGCCAGCAGCTTGGGACAGGGAGGATCACCCCTCCACTTT

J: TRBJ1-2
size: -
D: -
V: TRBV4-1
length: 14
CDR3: CASSQEQDRRGYTF
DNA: TGCGCCAGCAGCCAAGAGCAAGACAGACGGGGCTACACCTTC

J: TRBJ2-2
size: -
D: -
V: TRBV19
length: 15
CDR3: CASSTRSRGTGELFF
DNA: TGTGCCAGTAGTACCCGCAGTCGGGGCACCGGGGAGCTGTTTTTT

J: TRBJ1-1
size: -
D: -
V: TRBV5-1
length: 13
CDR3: CASSAAMNTEAFF
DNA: TGCGCCAGCAGCGCGGCTATGAACACTGAAGCTTTCTTT

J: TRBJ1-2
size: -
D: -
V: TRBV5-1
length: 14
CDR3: CASSLVPRDDGYTF
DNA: TGCGCCAGCAGCTTGGTTCCCAGGGATGATGGCTACACCTTC

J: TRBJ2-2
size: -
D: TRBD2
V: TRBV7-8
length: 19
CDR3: CASSLMGLAGGRGTGELFF
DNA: TGTGCCAGCAGCTTGATGGGACTAGCGGGAGGAAGAGGTACCGGGGAGCTGTTTTTT

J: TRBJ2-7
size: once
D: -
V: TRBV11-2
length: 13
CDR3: CASSLTGAYEQYF
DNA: TGTGCCAGCAGCTTGACCGGAGCCTACGAGCAGTACTTC

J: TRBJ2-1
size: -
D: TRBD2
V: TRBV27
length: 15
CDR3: CASRKLAGEYNEQFF
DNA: TGTGCCAGCAGGAAACTAGCGGGGGAATACAATGAGCAGTTCTTC

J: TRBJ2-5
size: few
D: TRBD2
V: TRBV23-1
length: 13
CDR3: CASVAGVQETQYF
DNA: TGCGCCAGCGTGGCGGGGGTCCAAGAGACCCAGTACTTC

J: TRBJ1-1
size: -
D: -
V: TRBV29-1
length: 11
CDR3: CSVVTGTEAFF
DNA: TGCAGCGTTGTAACAGGGACTGAAGCTTTCTTT

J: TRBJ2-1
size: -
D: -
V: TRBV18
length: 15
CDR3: CASSLLVDSYNEQFF
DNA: TGTGCCAGCTCACTCCTAGTTGACAGCTACAATGAGCAGTTCTTC

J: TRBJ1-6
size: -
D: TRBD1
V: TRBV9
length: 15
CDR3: CASRATGGVNSPLHF
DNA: TGTGCCAGCAGGGCAACAGGGGGCGTGAATTCACCCCTCCACTTT

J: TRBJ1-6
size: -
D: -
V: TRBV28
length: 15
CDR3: CASRPDSTYNSPLHF
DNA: TGTGCCAGCAGACCGGACAGCACCTATAATTCACCCCTCCACTTT

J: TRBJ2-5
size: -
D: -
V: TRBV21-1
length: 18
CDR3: CASSKASASGSPPGTQYF
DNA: TGTGCCAGCAGCAAAGCGTCGGCTAGCGGGAGCCCCCCAGGGACCCAGTACTTC

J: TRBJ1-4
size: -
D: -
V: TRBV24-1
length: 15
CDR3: CATSDGGRQREKLFF
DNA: TGTGCCACCAGTGACGGAGGGAGACAAAGGGAAAAACTGTTTTTT

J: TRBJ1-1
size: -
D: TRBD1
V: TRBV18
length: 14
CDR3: CASSPEGARTEAFF
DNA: TGTGCCAGCTCACCGGAGGGGGCGAGGACTGAAGCTTTCTTT

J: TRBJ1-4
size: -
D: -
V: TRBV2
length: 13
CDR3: CASRLRLAEKLFF
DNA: TGTGCCAGCAGGCTAAGGCTAGCCGAAAAACTGTTTTTT

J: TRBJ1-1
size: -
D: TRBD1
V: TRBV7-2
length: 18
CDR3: CASSLLSGTGGVGTEAFF
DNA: TGTGCCAGCAGTCTTCTTTCCGGGACAGGGGGCGTGGGCACTGAAGCTTTCTTT

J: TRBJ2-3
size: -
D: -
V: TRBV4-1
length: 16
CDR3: CASSQDPGFYTDTQYF
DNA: TGCGCCAGCAGCCAAGATCCAGGGTTCTACACAGATACGCAGTATTTT

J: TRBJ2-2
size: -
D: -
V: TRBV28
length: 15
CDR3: CASSPLRTNTGELFF
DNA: TGTGCCAGCAGTCCCCTAAGGACAAACACCGGGGAGCTGTTTTTT

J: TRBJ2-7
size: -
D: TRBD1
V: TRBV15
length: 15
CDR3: CATRTAGQGAREQYF
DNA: TGTGCCACGAGAACCGCGGGACAGGGGGCTCGGGAGCAGTACTTC

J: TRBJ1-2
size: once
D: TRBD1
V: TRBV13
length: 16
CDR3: CASSSLRDSINYGYTF
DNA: TGTGCCAGCAGCTCTCTCCGGGACAGCATTAACTATGGCTACACCTTC

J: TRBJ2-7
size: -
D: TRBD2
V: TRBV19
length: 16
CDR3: CASSPVPLAGVGEQYF
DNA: TGTGCCAGTAGTCCGGTCCCCCTAGCGGGAGTCGGCGAGCAGTACTTC

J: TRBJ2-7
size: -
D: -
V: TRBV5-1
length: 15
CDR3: CASSADSVAFYEQYF
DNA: TGCGCCAGCAGCGCGGATTCGGTGGCATTCTACGAGCAGTACTTC

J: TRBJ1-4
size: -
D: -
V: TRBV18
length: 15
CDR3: CASSPLPRLNEKLFF
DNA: TGTGCCAGCTCACCACTCCCACGGTTAAATGAAAAACTGTTTTTT

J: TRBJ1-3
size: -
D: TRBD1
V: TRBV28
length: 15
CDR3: CASSFQQGAPNTIYF
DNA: TGTGCCAGCAGTTTTCAACAGGGGGCTCCAAACACCATATATTTT

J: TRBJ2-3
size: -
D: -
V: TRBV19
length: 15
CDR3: CASNNHGPFPLGQYF
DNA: TGTGCCAGTAACAACCATGGGCCTTTCCCCTTGGGGCAGTATTTT

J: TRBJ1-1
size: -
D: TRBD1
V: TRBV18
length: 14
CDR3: CASSPGTAWTEAFF
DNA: TGTGCCAGCTCACCCGGGACAGCTTGGACTGAAGCTTTCTTT

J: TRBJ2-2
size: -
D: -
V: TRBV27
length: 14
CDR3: CASSPNRATGELFF
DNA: TGTGCCAGCAGTCCAAACAGGGCCACCGGGGAGCTGTTTTTT

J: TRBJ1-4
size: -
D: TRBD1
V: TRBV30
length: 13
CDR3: CAWNRGTNEKLFF
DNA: TGTGCCTGGAACAGGGGCACTAATGAAAAACTGTTTTTT

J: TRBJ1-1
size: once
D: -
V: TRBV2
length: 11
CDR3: CASTGNTEAFF
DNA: TGTGCCAGCACAGGGAACACTGAAGCTTTCTTT

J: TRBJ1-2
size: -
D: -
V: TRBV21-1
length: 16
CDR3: CARLRQGGERGYGYTF
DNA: TGTGCCAGATTAAGACAGGGTGGGGAAAGGGGCTATGGCTACACCTTC

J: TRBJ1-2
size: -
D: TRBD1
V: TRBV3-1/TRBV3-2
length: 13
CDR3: CASSQVTGNGYTF
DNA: TGTGCCAGCAGCCAAGTGACAGGGAATGGCTACACCTTC

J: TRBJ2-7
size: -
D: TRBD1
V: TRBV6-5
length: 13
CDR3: CASWGQAPYEQYF
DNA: TGTGCCAGCTGGGGACAGGCCCCATACGAGCAGTACTTC

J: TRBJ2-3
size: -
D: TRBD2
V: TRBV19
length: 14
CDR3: CASSILSGRDTQYF
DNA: TGTGCCAGTAGTATCCTTAGCGGGAGAGATACGCAGTATTTT

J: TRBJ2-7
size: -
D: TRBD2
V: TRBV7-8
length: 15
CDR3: CASSPGGVVVNEQYF
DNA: TGTGCCAGCAGCCCGGGGGGGGTAGTCGTGAACGAGCAGTACTTC

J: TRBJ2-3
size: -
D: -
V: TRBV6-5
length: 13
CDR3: CASSRSQADTQYF
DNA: TGTGCCAGCAGTCGAAGCCAGGCGGATACGCAGTATTTT

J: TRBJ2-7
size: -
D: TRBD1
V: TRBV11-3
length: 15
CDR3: CASSAQTGISYEQYF
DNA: TGTGCCAGCAGCGCCCAGACAGGGATCTCCTACGAGCAGTACTTC

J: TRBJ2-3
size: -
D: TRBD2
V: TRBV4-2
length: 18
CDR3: CASSQDTAGGSSTDTQYF
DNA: TGTGCCAGCAGCCAAGACACAGCGGGAGGATCTAGCACAGATACGCAGTATTTT